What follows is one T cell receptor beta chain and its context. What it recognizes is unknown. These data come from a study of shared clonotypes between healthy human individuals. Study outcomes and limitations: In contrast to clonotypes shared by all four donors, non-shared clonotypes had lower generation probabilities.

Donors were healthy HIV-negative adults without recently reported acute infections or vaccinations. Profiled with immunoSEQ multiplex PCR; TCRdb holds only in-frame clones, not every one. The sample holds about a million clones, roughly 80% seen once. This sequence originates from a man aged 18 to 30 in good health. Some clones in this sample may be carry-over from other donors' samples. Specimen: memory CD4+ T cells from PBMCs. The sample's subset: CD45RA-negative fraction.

CDR3 nucleotides: TGCGCCAGCAGAAGGACAGGGCAAAACATTCAGTACTTC. As protein: CASRRTGQNIQYF. J is TRBJ2-4 and V is TRBV5-1; TRBD1 aligns across 8 bases. The CDR3 is 13 residues long. V shed 5 bases and J 5 bases; nucleotides not matched to a gene: 3. Germline V gene data show CDR1 as SGHRS and CDR2 as YFSETQ.